This is a list of T cell receptor beta chains from one sample in a study of T cell responses to AZD1222 COVID-19 vaccine. Method: immunoSEQ multiplex PCR; TCRdb's copy keeps in-frame clones and lacks some. The sample holds 150,000 to 200,000 clones, about 90% seen once. This material consisted of peripheral blood, taken 28 days after the second AZD1222 dose. Every receptor here comes from an adult who received the AZD1222 COVID-19 vaccine. Each CDR3 is given with its conserved first and last residue. A D gene is named only where the DNA matches it firmly. Not every row has a clone size; where given, it reads once, few, many or a size class.

CDR3aa | CDR3nt | j_gene | v_gene | abundance | d_gene
CSVEVSYEQYF | TGCAGCGTTGAGGTCAGCTACGAGCAGTACTTC | TRBJ2-7 | TRBV29-1 | few | .
CASSRGAGNTIYF | TGTGCCAGCAGCCGGGGGGCTGGAAACACCATATATTTT | TRBJ1-3 | TRBV5-5 | . | .
CASSFGQGLGSRSPLHF | TGTGCCAGCAGCTTCGGACAGGGATTAGGCAGTCGATCACCCCTCCACTTT | TRBJ1-6 | TRBV7-9 | . | TRBD1
CASSDQGVSYEQYF | TGTGCCAGCAGTGACCAGGGAGTTTCCTACGAGCAGTACTTC | TRBJ2-7 | TRBV6-1 | . | .
CASSQVLAGEQFF | TGTGCCAGCAGCCAAGTACTAGCAGGAGAGCAGTTCTTC | TRBJ2-1 | TRBV3-1/TRBV3-2 | . | .
CASSLGSAVTDTQYF | TGTGCCAGCAGCTTGGGGAGCGCGGTCACAGATACGCAGTATTTT | TRBJ2-3 | TRBV7-7 | few | .
CASSQGRRHGYTF | TGTGCCAGCAGCCAGGGGAGACGGCATGGCTACACCTTC | TRBJ1-2 | TRBV4-2 | . | .
CASGMTDPPEYF | TGTGCCAGCGGCATGACAGATCCTCCGGAGTACTTC | TRBJ2-7 | TRBV27 | few | .
CASSPSQGVEKLFF | TGCGCCAGCAGCCCTTCACAAGGGGTGGAAAAACTGTTTTTT | TRBJ1-4 | TRBV5-1 | . | .
CASSSRGDGYVYEQYF | TGTGCCAGCAGCTCCCGGGGGGACGGTTACGTCTACGAGCAGTACTTC | TRBJ2-7 | TRBV9 | . | TRBD2
CASSPTRQGSGNTIYF | TGCGCCAGCAGCCCCACTCGACAGGGGTCTGGAAACACCATATATTTT | TRBJ1-3 | TRBV5-1 | few | TRBD1